The 15 T cell receptor beta chains reported below all come from one sample, sequenced in a study of T cells after posttransplantation cyclophosphamide. Clones were sequenced by immunoSEQ multiplex PCR, and TCRdb holds only the in-frame ones, with some missing. The record shows tens of thousands of clones for this sample, with no singletons present. The sample comprised PBMCs. The receptors derive from a man in his forties in good health, CMV-negative, and a related stem cell transplant donor.

This clone was counted at least ten times. This chain links TRBV2 with TRBJ2-7; 9 bases match TRBD2. CDR1 SNHLY and CDR2 FYNNEI come from the germline V gene. The CDR3 totals 11 residues. V lost 11 bases to trimming and J lost 5 bases; unmatched junction nucleotides: 4. CDR3 DNA sequence: TGTGCCGGGGGGACTAGCAACGAGCAGTACGTC. This codes for CAGGTSNEQYV.

This clone has ten or more counts. The V and J genes are TRBV7-8 and TRBJ2-5; 8 nucleotides match TRBD2. CDR1 is SGHVS and CDR2 is FQNEAQ in the germline V gene. The junction had 9 bases not matched to a gene; V was cut back by 1 base and J by 2 bases. CDR3 size: 17 residues. In DNA form, the CDR3 reads TGTGCCAGCAGCTTAGGAGGTTCTAGCGGGCCACAAGAGACCCAGTACTTC. It translates to CASSLGGSSGPQETQYF.

This clone was counted at least ten times. The gene calls are TRBV4-1 and TRBJ1-5; unclear D gene. Trimming took 0 bases from V and 9 from J, leaving 9 bases between them. Germline CDR1 and CDR2: MGHRA and YSYEKL. The CDR3 extends over 13 amino acids. The CDR3 region is CASSQDLPSPQHF. The DNA of the CDR3 is TGCGCCAGCAGCCAAGATCTTCCTTCGCCCCAGCATTTT.

At least ten counts were recorded for this clone. The V gene is TRBV29-1, the J gene TRBJ2-1, with 11 bases identical to TRBD2. With V trimmed by 0 bases and J by 0 bases, 7 bases remained unmatched. The germline CDR1 and CDR2 sequences are SQVTM and ANQGSEA. There are 18 residues in the CDR3. The CDR3 is CSVEDGLAGGLSYNEQFF. CDR3 nucleotides: TGCAGCGTTGAAGATGGGCTAGCGGGAGGACTCTCCTACAATGAGCAGTTCTTC.

In its sample, this clone was seen many times. The V and J genes are TRBV4-1 and TRBJ2-3; D is ambiguous. V lost 1 base and J 4 bases, leaving 6 bases between the germline ends. CDR1 MGHRA and CDR2 YSYEKL come from the germline V gene. The CDR3 spans 13 residues. CDR3 region: CASSQVLADTQYF. For the CDR3, the DNA is TGCGCCAGCAGCCAAGTTCTCGCAGATACGCAGTATTTT.

This clone was observed a few times. The chain employs TRBV6-1 and TRBJ2-5; TRBD2 is a possible D gene (6 bases). The DNA end is a closer match to TRBJ2-7, so the J assignment may be wrong. The length of the CDR3 is 11 residues. The germline V gene has CDR1 MNHNS and CDR2 SASEGT. The CDR3 sequence is CASRGAYEQYF. The DNA for the CDR3 is TGTGCCAGCCGCGGGGCCTACGAGCAGTACTTC.

This clone has a count of ten or more. The chain links TRBV10-2 to TRBJ2-1; TRBD2 aligns across 8 bases. Looked up from germline, CDR1 is WSHSY and CDR2 is SAAADI. There are 16 residues in the CDR3. With V trimmed by 6 bases and J by 4 bases, 11 bases remained unmatched. The CDR3 reads CASRDLRLAPYNEQFF. DNA of the CDR3: TGCGCCAGCAGGGACCTAAGACTAGCGCCTTACAATGAGCAGTTCTTC.

This clone occurred a few times. The chain carries TRBV6-5 and TRBJ1-5; maybe TRBD1 (6 bases). CDR3 length equals 15 residues. From germline, CDR1 is MNHEY and CDR2 SVGAGI. The V and J ends lost 10 bases and 4 bases respectively, with 20 bases between them. CDR3 amino acids: CATTGSGILNQPQHF. The CDR3, as DNA: TGTGCCACAACAGGGTCGGGTATTTTGAATCAGCCCCAGCATTTT.

This clone was counted many times. This rearrangement joins TRBV6-1 to TRBJ2-2; the D gene is possibly TRBD2 (6 bases). Trimming took 7 bases from V and 3 from J, leaving 15 bases between them. Germline V gene sequence: CDR1 MNHNS, CDR2 SASEGT. The CDR3 sequence is 15 residues long. CDR3 bases: TGTGCCAGCACTCGGGGAGGCACCCACACCGGGGAGCTGTTTTTT. Translating it yields CASTRGGTHTGELFF.

This clone was detected many times. The V and J genes are TRBV25-1 and TRBJ2-2; no clear D. The V and J ends lost 4 bases and 1 base respectively, with 7 bases between them. From germline, CDR1 is MGHDK and CDR2 SYGVNS. The CDR3 runs to 14 residues. The DNA of the CDR3 is TGTGCCAGCAGTGGATACCTGAACACCGGGGAGCTGTTTTTT. Translating it yields CASSGYLNTGELFF.

There are many counts of this clone. The rearrangement uses TRBV7-2 and TRBJ1-2, with 7 bases identical to TRBD1. The CDR3 extends over 14 amino acids. V was pared by 1 base and J by 7 bases, with 6 bases of the junction left unmatched. CDR1 and CDR2 (germline): SGHTA, FQGNSA. The CDR3 bases are TGTGCCAGCAGCTTAGGACAGGGCGATAGTGGCTACACCTTC. Translation: CASSLGQGDSGYTF.

In its sample, this clone was seen many times. The V and J genes are TRBV2 and TRBJ1-4, with unresolved D. Per the germline V gene, CDR1 is SNHLY and CDR2 is FYNNEI. This CDR3 comprises 13 residues. Deletions cut 1 base from V and 3 bases from J, with 3 bases between. The CDR3 reads CASSEVSNEKLFF. Written as DNA, the CDR3 is TGTGCCAGCAGTGAAGTCTCTAATGAAAAACTGTTTTTT.

This clone appeared many times. The genes are TRBV11-1 and TRBJ2-3, with 7 nucleotides matching TRBD2. The V gene end was trimmed by 1 base and the J gene end by 3 bases; junction bases not matched to a gene: 7. Germline values: CDR1 SGHAT, CDR2 FQDESV (reference sequence). The length of the CDR3 is 16 residues. The CDR3 bases are TGTGCCAGCAGCTTAGATGAGGCGGGAGTTACAGATACGCAGTATTTT. It translates to CASSLDEAGVTDTQYF. The whole variable domain, filled in from reference TRBV11-1 and TRBJ2-3, reads EAEVAQSPRYKITEKSQAVAFWCDPISGHATLYWYRQILGQGPELLVQFQDESVVDDSQLPKDRFSAERLKGVDSTLKIQPAELGDSAMYLCASSLDEAGVTDTQYFGPGTRLTVL.

With regard to this clone: A junction end diverges from the germline sequence, so it may reflect a read error. Other DNA sequences from this sample encode an identical CDR3 as well. V and J are TRBV4-2 and TRBJ1-5; 9 bases are shared with TRBD1. Germline CDR1 is LGHNA and CDR2 is YNFKEQ. The CDR3 extends over 15 amino acids. CDR3 coding DNA: TGTGCCAGCAGCCCCGGGACAGGGACCGAACAGCCTCAGCATTTT. Protein product: CASSPGTGTEQPQHF.

This clone was seen only a few times. The V call is TRBV7-9, the J call TRBJ2-3; 8 nucleotides match TRBD2. V lost 5 bases to trimming and J lost 4 bases; unmatched junction nucleotides: 5. The CDR3 is made up of 14 amino acids. The germline gives CDR1 SEHNR, CDR2 FQNEAQ (reference sequence). CDR3 nucleotide sequence: TGTGCCAGCAGCGTGCGGGAGGTCGCAGATACGCAGTATTTT. Its protein is CASSVREVADTQYF.